The 9 T cell receptor beta chains below all came from one sample that was sequenced in a study of blood T cell repertoires in COVID-19. Some clones are missing from TCRdb's copy, which holds only in-frame ones; the method was immunoSEQ multiplex PCR. The sample has about 150,000 clones; roughly nine tenths are singletons. Sequencing used peripheral blood. The receptors originated from a man between 18 and 29 years old with COVID-19, enrolled during active disease.

The chain is built from TRBV4-2 and TRBJ2-5, with 7 bases matching TRBD2. The CDR3 runs 16 residues. J lost 2 bases, V lost 4 bases, and 10 bases had no gene match. Per the germline V gene, CDR1 is LGHNA and CDR2 is YNFKEQ. Here the CDR3 DNA reads TGTGCCAGCAGCCCATCTGGGAGACTAGCACAAGAGACCCAGTACTTC. Translation gives CASSPSGRLAQETQYF.

This clone was seen only once. This sequence joins TRBV6-5 and TRBJ1-5; a possible D gene is TRBD1 (6 bases). V was trimmed by 7 bases and J by 7 bases, leaving 14 bases between them. This CDR3 region has 13 residues. Germline-derived CDR1 and CDR2 are MNHEY and SVGAGI. The CDR3 region is CASNQGPGQPQHF. CDR3 sequence (DNA): TGTGCCAGCAATCAGGGGCCCGGGCAGCCCCAGCATTTT.

This clone was counted only a few times. This chain joins TRBV3-1 (or the pseudogene TRBV3-2) and TRBJ2-7, with 8 bases lining up with TRBD1. Germline V lookup: CDR1 LGHDT, CDR2 YNNKEL (reference sequence). The CDR3 covers 14 residues. V was pared by 4 bases and J by 3 bases, with 5 bases of the junction left unmatched. The CDR3 bases are TGTGCCAGCAGCCGTGGGACAGGCTACTACGAGCAGTACTTC. Its protein is CASSRGTGYYEQYF.

As DNA, the CDR3 is TGTGCCAGCAGCTTGGTAGGGGTGGGGTCCTACAATGAGCAGTTCTTC. It is translated as CASSLVGVGSYNEQFF. The chain has TRBV5-6 and TRBJ2-1; D might be TRBD1 (5 bases). V was pared by 0 bases and J by 1 base, with 11 bases between. Germline CDR1 is SGHDT and CDR2 is YYEEEE. CDR3 size: 16 residues.

The chain employs TRBV20-1 and TRBJ2-3; D is ambiguous. The CDR3 has 10 amino acids. Deletions cut 8 bases from V and 3 bases from J, with 6 bases between. Germline V gene data show CDR1 as DFQATT and CDR2 as SNEGSKA (reference sequence). CDR3 DNA: TGCAGTACAATAACAGATACGCAGTATTTT. It codes for CSTITDTQYF.

This clone was counted a single time. The chain joins TRBV6-6 to TRBJ1-1; the match to TRBD1 covers 9 bases. The CDR3 runs 15 residues. Looked up from germline, CDR1 is MNHNY and CDR2 is SVGAGI (reference sequence). With 6 bases clipped from V and 6 bases from J, the junction kept 11 bases outside the gene matches. The CDR3 is CASRLSGTGRSEAFF. CDR3 in DNA: TGTGCCAGCAGGCTCTCCGGGACAGGGAGGTCTGAAGCTTTCTTT.

This chain links TRBV6-1 with TRBJ1-2, with D uncertain. V shed 1 base and J shed 4 bases, with 10 bases lying between them. The CDR3 covers 14 residues. CDR1 is MNHNS and CDR2 is SASEGT in the germline V gene. CDR3 in amino acids: CASSEGGSAYGYTF. The CDR3 DNA follows: TGTGCCAGCAGTGAAGGTGGCTCTGCCTATGGCTACACCTTC.

The chain carries TRBV25-1 and TRBJ1-6; 8 nucleotides align to TRBD1. CDR1 and CDR2 from the germline V gene are MGHDK and SYGVNS. Losses at the gene ends were 4 bases for V and 5 bases for J; bases not matched to a gene: 10. This CDR3 region has 17 residues. CDR3 sequence reads: CASSASAGTGDNSPLHF. DNA of the CDR3: TGTGCCAGCAGTGCGTCCGCCGGGACAGGAGATAATTCACCCCTCCACTTT.

The chain is built from TRBV6-2 or TRBV6-3 and TRBJ2-1, with 10 bases fitting TRBD1. V shed 5 bases and J 8 bases; nucleotides not matched to a gene: 12. The CDR3 totals 16 residues. Per germline, CDR1 MNHEY and CDR2 SVGEGT. The CDR3 region is CASSQVAGQGRDEQFF. The DNA of the CDR3 is TGTGCCAGCAGTCAAGTAGCGGGACAGGGGCGCGATGAGCAGTTCTTC.